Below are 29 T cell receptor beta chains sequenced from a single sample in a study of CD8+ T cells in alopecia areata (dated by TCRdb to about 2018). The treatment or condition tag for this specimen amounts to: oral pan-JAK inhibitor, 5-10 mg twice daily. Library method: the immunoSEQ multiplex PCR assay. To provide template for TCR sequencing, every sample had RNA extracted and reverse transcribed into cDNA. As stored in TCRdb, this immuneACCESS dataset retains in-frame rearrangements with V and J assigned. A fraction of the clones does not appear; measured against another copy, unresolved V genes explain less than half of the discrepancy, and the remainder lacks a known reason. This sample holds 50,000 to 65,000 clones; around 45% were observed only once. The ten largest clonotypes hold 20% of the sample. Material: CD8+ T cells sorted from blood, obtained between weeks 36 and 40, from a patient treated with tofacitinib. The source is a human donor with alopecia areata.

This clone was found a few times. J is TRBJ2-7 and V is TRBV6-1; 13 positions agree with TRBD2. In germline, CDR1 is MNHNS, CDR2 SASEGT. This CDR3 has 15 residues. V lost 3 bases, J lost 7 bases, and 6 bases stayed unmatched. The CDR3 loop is CASSEGLAGSREQYF. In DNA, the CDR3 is TGTGCCAGCAGTGAGGGACTAGCGGGATCGAGGGAGCAGTACTTC.

CDR3 sequence: CATRTSGRPSSYNEQFF. The CDR3 nucleotides are TGTGCCACCAGGACTAGCGGGCGGCCGAGCTCCTACAATGAGCAGTTCTTC. The genes are TRBV2 and TRBJ2-1; 11 bases are a match to TRBD2. Germline CDR1 SNHLY, CDR2 FYNNEI. The CDR3 has 17 amino acids. The J segment lost 0 bases and the V segment lost 10 bases, leaving 11 bases of the junction unmatched.

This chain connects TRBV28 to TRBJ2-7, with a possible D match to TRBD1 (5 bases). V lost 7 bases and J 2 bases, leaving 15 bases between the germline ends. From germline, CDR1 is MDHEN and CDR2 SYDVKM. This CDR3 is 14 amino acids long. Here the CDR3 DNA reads TGTGCCAGCACCCCCCCGGGCAGGGCCTACGAGCAGTACTTC. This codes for CASTPPGRAYEQYF.

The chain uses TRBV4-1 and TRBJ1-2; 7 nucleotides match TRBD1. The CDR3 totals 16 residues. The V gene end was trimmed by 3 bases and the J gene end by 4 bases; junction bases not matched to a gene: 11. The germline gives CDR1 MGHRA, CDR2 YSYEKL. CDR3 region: CASSQRRQGPFYGYTF. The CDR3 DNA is TGCGCCAGCAGCCAGAGGAGACAGGGACCCTTCTATGGCTACACCTTC.

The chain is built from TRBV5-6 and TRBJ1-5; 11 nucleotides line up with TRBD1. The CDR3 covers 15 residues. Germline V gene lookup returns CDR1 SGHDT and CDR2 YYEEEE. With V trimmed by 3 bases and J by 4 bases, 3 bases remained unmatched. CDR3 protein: CASSWGTGGNQPQHF. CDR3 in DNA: TGTGCCAGCAGCTGGGGGACAGGGGGTAATCAGCCCCAGCATTTT.

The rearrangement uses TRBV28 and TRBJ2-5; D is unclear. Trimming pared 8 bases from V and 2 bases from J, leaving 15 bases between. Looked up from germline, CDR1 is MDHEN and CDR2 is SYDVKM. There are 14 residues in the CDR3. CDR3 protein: CASGAETPQETQYF. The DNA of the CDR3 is TGTGCCAGCGGTGCTGAGACACCGCAAGAGACCCAGTACTTC.

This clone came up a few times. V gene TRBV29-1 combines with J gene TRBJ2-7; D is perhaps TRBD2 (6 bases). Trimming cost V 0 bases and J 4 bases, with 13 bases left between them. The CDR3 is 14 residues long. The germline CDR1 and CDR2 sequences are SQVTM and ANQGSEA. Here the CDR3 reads CSVEDQTGRYEQYF. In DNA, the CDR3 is TGCAGCGTTGAAGATCAGACGGGGAGGTACGAGCAGTACTTC.

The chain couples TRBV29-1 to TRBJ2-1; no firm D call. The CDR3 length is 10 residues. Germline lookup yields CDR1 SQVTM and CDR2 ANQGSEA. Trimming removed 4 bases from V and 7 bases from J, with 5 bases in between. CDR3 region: CSVVINEQFF. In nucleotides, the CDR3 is TGCAGCGTTGTTATTAATGAGCAGTTCTTC.

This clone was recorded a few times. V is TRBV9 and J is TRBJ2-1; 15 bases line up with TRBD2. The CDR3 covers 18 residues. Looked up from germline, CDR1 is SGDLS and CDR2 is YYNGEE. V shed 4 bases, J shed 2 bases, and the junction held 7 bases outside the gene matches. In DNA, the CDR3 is TGTGCCAGCAGCTTAGGGACTAGCGGGAGGATCGCCTACAATGAGCAGTTCTTC. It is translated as CASSLGTSGRIAYNEQFF.

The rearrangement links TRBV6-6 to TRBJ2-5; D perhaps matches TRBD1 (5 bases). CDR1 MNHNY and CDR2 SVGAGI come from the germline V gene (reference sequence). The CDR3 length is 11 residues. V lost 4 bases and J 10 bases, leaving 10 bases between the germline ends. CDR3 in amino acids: CASSLGRDQYF. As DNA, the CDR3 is TGTGCCAGCAGTTTGGGCAGGGACCAGTACTTC.

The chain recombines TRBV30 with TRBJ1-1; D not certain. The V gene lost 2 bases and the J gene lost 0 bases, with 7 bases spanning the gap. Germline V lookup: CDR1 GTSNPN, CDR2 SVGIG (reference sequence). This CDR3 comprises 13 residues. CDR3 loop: CAWSITVNTEAFF. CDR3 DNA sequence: TGTGCCTGGAGTATCACGGTGAACACTGAAGCTTTCTTT.

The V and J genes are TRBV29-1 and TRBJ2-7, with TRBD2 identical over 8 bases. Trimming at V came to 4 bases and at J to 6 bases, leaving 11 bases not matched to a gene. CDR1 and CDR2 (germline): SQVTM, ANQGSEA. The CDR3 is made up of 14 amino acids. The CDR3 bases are TGCAGCGTTGCACCGGGACTAGGATCTACCGAGCAGTACTTC. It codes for CSVAPGLGSTEQYF.

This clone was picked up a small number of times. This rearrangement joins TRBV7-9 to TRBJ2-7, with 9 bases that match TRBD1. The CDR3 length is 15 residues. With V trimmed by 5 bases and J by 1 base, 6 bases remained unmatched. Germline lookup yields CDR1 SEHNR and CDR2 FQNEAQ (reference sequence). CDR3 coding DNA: TGTGCCAGCAGCGACCGACAGGGGGGGTCCTACGAGCAGTACTTC. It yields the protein CASSDRQGGSYEQYF.

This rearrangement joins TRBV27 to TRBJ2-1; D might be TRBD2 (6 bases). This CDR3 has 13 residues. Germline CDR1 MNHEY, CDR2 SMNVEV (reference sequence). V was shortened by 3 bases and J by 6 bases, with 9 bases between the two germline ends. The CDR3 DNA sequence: TGTGCCAGCAGTTTCGGGAGCGGCAATGAGCAGTTCTTC. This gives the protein CASSFGSGNEQFF.

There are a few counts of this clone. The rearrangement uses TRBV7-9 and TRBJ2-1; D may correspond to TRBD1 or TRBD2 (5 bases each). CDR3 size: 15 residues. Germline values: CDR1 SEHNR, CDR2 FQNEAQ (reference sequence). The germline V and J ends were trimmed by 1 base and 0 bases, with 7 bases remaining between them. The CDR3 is CASSLGDRSYNEQFF. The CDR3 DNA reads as TGTGCCAGCAGCTTAGGGGACCGCTCCTACAATGAGCAGTTCTTC.

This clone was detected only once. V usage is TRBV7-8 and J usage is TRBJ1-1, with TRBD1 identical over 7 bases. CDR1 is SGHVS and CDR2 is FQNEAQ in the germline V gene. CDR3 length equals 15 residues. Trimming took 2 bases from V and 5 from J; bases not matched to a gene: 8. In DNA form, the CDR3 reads TGTGCCAGCAGCTTATTGGAGGGGGCGCTGACTGAAGCTTTCTTT. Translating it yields CASSLLEGALTEAFF.

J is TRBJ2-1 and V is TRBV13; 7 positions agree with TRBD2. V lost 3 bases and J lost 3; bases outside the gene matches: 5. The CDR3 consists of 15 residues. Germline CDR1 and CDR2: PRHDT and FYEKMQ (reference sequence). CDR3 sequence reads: CASSLGGPVYNEQFF. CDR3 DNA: TGTGCCAGCAGCTTGGGAGGGCCTGTCTACAATGAGCAGTTCTTC.

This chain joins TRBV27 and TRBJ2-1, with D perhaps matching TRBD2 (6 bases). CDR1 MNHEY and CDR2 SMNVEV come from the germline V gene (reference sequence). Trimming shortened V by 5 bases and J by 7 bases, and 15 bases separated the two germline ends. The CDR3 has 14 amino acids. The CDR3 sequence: CASSLRDSQNEQFF. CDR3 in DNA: TGTGCCAGCAGTCTCCGGGACTCTCAAAATGAGCAGTTCTTC.

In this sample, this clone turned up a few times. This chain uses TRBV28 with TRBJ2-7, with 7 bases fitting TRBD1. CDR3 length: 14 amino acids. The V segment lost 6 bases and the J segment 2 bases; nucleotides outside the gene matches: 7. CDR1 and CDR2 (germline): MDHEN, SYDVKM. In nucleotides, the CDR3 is TGTGCCAGCAGAGATCCGGGACAGACCTACGAGCAGTACTTC. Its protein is CASRDPGQTYEQYF.

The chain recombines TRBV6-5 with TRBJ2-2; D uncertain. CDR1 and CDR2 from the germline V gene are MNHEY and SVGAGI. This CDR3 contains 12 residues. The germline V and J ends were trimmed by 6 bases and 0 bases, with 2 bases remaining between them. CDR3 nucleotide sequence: TGTGCCAGCAGCCCGAACACCGGGGAGCTGTTTTTT. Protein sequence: CASSPNTGELFF.

The CDR3 sequence: CASSLEDGSNQPQHF. In DNA, the CDR3 is TGTGCCAGCAGTTTGGAGGATGGAAGCAATCAGCCCCAGCATTTT. The J gene is TRBJ1-5, the V gene TRBV28; D unresolved. CDR1 and CDR2 (germline): MDHEN, SYDVKM. The V end was cut by 3 bases, the J end by 1 base, with 10 bases between. The CDR3 is made up of 15 amino acids.

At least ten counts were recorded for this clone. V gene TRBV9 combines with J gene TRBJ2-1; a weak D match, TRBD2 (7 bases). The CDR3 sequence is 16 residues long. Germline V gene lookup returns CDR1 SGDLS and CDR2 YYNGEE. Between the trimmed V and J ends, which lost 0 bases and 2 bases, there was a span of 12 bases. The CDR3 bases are TGTGCCAGCAGCGTAGAACCGGGGGGCACCTACAATGAGCAGTTCTTC. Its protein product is CASSVEPGGTYNEQFF.

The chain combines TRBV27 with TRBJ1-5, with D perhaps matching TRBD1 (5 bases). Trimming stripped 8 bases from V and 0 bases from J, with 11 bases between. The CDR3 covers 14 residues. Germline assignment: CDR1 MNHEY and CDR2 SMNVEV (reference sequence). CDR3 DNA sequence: TGTGCCAGCCGAGGGCAGGGTAGCAATCAGCCCCAGCATTTT. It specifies CASRGQGSNQPQHF.

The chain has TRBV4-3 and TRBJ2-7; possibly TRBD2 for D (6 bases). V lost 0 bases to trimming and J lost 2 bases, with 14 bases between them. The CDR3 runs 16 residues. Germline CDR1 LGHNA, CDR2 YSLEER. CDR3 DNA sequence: TGCGCCAGCAGCCAAGATCCCCTAGCGCCCGCCTACGAGCAGTACTTC. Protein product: CASSQDPLAPAYEQYF.

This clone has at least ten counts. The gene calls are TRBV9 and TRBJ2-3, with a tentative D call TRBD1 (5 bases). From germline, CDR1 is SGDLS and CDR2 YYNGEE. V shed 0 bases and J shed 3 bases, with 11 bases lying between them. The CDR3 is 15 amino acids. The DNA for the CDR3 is TGTGCCAGCAGCGTAGGACAGTTCGGAACAGATACGCAGTATTTT. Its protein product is CASSVGQFGTDTQYF. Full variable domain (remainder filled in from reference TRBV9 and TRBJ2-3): DSGVTQTPKHLITATGQRVTLRCSPRSGDLSVYWYQQSLDQGLQFLIQYYNGEERAKGNILERFSAQQFPDLHSELNLSSLELGDSALYFCASSVGQFGTDTQYFGPGTRLTVL.

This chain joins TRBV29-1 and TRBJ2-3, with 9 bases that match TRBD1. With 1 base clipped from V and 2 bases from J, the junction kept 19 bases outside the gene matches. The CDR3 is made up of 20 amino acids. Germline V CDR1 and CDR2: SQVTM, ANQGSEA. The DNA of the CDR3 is TGCAGCGTTGAAGTTCGACAGGGGGGAGCGGGGCCGACCTACACAGATACGCAGTATTTT. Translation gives CSVEVRQGGAGPTYTDTQYF.

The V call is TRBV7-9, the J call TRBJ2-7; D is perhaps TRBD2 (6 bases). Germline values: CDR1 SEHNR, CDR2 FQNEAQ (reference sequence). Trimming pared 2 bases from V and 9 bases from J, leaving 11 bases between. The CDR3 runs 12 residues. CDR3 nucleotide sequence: TGTGCCAGCAGCTTATCGCCGGAGGGGCAGTACTTC. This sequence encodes CASSLSPEGQYF.

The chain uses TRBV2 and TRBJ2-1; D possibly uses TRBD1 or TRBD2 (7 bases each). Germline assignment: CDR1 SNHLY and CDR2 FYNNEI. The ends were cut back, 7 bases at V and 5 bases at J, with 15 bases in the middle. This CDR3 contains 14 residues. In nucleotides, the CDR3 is TGTGCCAGCATTGGGAGGGGGACAGACAATGAGCAGTTCTTC. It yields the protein CASIGRGTDNEQFF. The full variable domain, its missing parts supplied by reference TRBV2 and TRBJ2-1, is EPEVTQTPSHQVTQMGQEVILRCVPISNHLYFYWYRQILGQKVEFLVSFYNNEISEKSEIFDDQFSVERPDGSNFTLKIRSTKLEDSAMYFCASIGRGTDNEQFFGPGTRLTVL.

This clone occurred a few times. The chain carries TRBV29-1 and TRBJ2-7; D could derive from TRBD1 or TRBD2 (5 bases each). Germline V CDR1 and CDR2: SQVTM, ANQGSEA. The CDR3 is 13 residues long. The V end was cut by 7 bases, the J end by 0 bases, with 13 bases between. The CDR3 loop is CSARGGHSYEQYF. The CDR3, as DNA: TGCAGCGCCCGGGGCGGCCACTCCTACGAGCAGTACTTC.